This T cell receptor (beta chain) is from a study of T-cell reconstitution after alpha-beta-depleted transplantation in children. Notes on the study in general: Reportedly, roughly two months post-transplant, alpha-beta T cells arose from several hundred expanded graft clones. T-cell counts and diversity at one year following transplant were attributed mainly to newly produced T cells.

Unique molecular identifiers tagged the TCRbeta library. One entry per CDR3 protein, called by TCRdb with MiXCR from the PCR reads. The sample has about 110,000 distinct CDR3 sequences, approximately 6% seen once. CDR1 and CDR2 from the germline V gene are WNHNN and SYGVQD (reference sequence). The CDR3 covers 13 residues. V was pared by 5 bases and J by 3 bases, with 9 bases between. This clonotype was recorded many times. The antigen is unknown. The input for sequencing was PBMCs, mostly from graft donor cells, taken 360 days after TCRalphabeta/CD19-depleted stem cell transplant. This TCR was sampled from a male patient aged 2 to 9 who had a stem cell transplant for acute lymphoblastic leukemia, so the T cells may come from the graft donor. The chain has TRBV10-1 and TRBJ2-3; D not resolved. The CDR3 region has the DNA TGCGCCAGCAGTCACAAGAGAACAGATACGCAGTATTTT. As protein: CASSHKRTDTQYF.